These 12 T cell receptor beta chains were sequenced from one sample in a study of blood T cell repertoires in COVID-19. Measured with immunoSEQ multiplex PCR; TCRdb has only the in-frame clones, and not every one. In the table there are 130,000 to 150,000 clones, roughly 77% of which are singletons. Sequencing was performed on peripheral blood. The receptors come from a man between 60 and 75 years old with acute or convalescent COVID-19.

This chain connects TRBV13 to TRBJ2-1; D may be TRBD2 (6 bases). Trimming took off 5 bases at V and 0 bases at J, with 17 bases between the two ends. CDR1 and CDR2 (germline): PRHDT, FYEKMQ (reference sequence). CDR3 length equals 17 residues. The CDR3 spells CASSPPRDLSSYNEQFF. The CDR3 nucleotides read TGTGCCAGCAGCCCGCCCCGGGACTTAAGCTCCTACAATGAGCAGTTCTTC.

The chain carries TRBV6-5 and TRBJ2-7, with 8 positions matching TRBD1. With 6 bases clipped from V and 3 bases from J, the junction kept 10 bases outside the gene matches. Germline V lookup: CDR1 MNHEY, CDR2 SVGAGI. The CDR3 is made up of 15 amino acids. This chain's CDR3 is CASRDDRGVGYEQYF. In DNA form, the CDR3 reads TGTGCCAGCAGAGATGACAGGGGAGTGGGCTACGAGCAGTACTTC.

This clone turned up a few times. The chain is built from TRBV27 and TRBJ2-7; 10 positions agree with TRBD1. V lost 1 base to trimming and J lost 1 base; unmatched junction nucleotides: 10. The CDR3 sequence is 18 residues long. CDR1 is MNHEY, CDR2 SMNVEV, per germline (reference sequence). The CDR3 is CASSLYGTGAGRSYEQYF. CDR3 nucleotides: TGTGCCAGCAGTTTATACGGGACAGGGGCCGGGAGGTCCTACGAGCAGTACTTC.

This chain links TRBV13 with TRBJ2-2, with TRBD2 matching over 10 bases. Losses at the gene ends were 5 bases for V and 6 bases for J; bases not matched to a gene: 18. Germline loops: CDR1 PRHDT, CDR2 FYEKMQ (reference sequence). This CDR3 spans 19 amino acids. For the CDR3, the DNA is TGTGCCAGCAGCCTGGGGAAGCGGGAGGGTCCCATGGGATCCGGGGAGCTGTTTTTT. Its translation: CASSLGKREGPMGSGELFF.

This clone came up once. CDR3 coding DNA: TGTGCCAGCAGCCTACAGCCCCATGAAAAACTGTTTTTT. Translated: CASSLQPHEKLFF. The chain is built from TRBV7-9 and TRBJ1-4; no firm D call. Per germline, CDR1 SEHNR and CDR2 FQNEAQ (reference sequence). The V gene lost 5 bases and the J gene lost 6 bases, with 10 bases spanning the gap. The CDR3 has 13 residues.

This clone was recorded only once. In DNA, the CDR3 is TGTGCCAGCAGCCGGGGACTAATACAAGAGACCCAGTACTTC. This translates into CASSRGLIQETQYF. This rearrangement joins TRBV7-8 to TRBJ2-5, with 7 bases aligning to TRBD2. The CDR3 runs 14 residues. The junction had 5 bases not matched to a gene; V was cut back by 5 bases and J by 2 bases. Germline V gene sequence: CDR1 SGHVS, CDR2 FQNEAQ.

This CDR3 reads CASSLTGQGGYGYTF. DNA of the CDR3: TGCGCCAGCAGCTTGACCGGACAGGGAGGATATGGCTACACCTTC. The V and J genes are TRBV5-1 and TRBJ1-2; 8 bases agree with TRBD1. The length of the CDR3 is 15 residues. CDR1 is SGHRS and CDR2 is YFSETQ in the germline V gene. J gave up 5 bases and V 1 base, and 7 bases lay outside the gene matches.

The rearrangement links TRBV9 to TRBJ1-6, with D possibly matching TRBD1 (5 bases). Trimming stripped 3 bases from V and 8 bases from J, with 6 bases between. This CDR3 spans 12 amino acids. Looked up from germline, CDR1 is SGDLS and CDR2 is YYNGEE. The CDR3 DNA is TGTGCCAGCAGCGCGGGGGATTCACCCCTCCACTTT. Translation: CASSAGDSPLHF.

The J gene is TRBJ2-5, the V gene TRBV6-6; D perhaps matches TRBD2 (6 bases). Germline-derived CDR1 and CDR2 are MNHNY and SVGAGI (reference sequence). CDR3 size: 11 residues. The V end was cut by 2 bases, the J end by 9 bases, with 7 bases between. The CDR3 sequence: CASSYTGAQYF. The CDR3 bases are TGTGCCAGCAGTTACACGGGGGCCCAGTACTTC.

The V gene is TRBV12-3 or TRBV12-4, the J gene TRBJ1-1; 7 nucleotides line up with TRBD1. V was pared by 6 bases and J by 3 bases, with 4 bases of the junction left unmatched. This CDR3 is 13 amino acids long. DNA for the CDR3: TGTGCCAGCAGCATCGACAGGGACACTGAAGCTTTCTTT. It specifies CASSIDRDTEAFF.

This chain uses TRBV29-1 with TRBJ2-2; 8 bases agree with TRBD2. The CDR3 has 14 amino acids. Trimming cost V 7 bases and J 4 bases; bases outside gene matches: 8. Germline V lookup: CDR1 SQVTM, CDR2 ANQGSEA. CDR3 residues: CSARAGVGTGELFF. CDR3 DNA sequence: TGCAGCGCCAGAGCGGGAGTTGGCACCGGGGAGCTGTTTTTT.

V is TRBV3-1 (or the pseudogene TRBV3-2) and J is TRBJ2-5; D ambiguous. The germline gives CDR1 LGHDT, CDR2 YNNKEL (reference sequence). The CDR3 runs to 16 residues. Trimming stripped 1 base from V and 1 base from J, with 13 bases between. CDR3 sequence: CASSQAPGRSQETQYF. In DNA, the CDR3 is TGTGCCAGCAGCCAAGCCCCCGGTCGGTCCCAAGAGACCCAGTACTTC.